These 14 T cell receptor beta chains were sequenced from one sample in a study of long-term antiretroviral therapy in people with HIV. Version v3.0 of the immunoSEQ assay was performed at survey level. Assay: immunoSEQ multiplex PCR; the TCRdb copy retains only in-frame clones and omits some. In the table there are roughly 23,000 clones, 65% to 90% of which are singletons. The sample consisted of unsorted PBMCs, taken 1.8 years before starting antiretroviral therapy. These TCRs come from a woman in her thirties with HIV.

The sample holds one count of this clone. This rearrangement joins TRBV4-2 to TRBJ2-5, with D unclear. The CDR3 has 14 residues. The V gene lost 1 base and the J gene lost 1 base, with 7 bases spanning the gap. Germline loops: CDR1 LGHNA, CDR2 YNFKEQ. This CDR3 is CASSQGGSQETQYF. The CDR3 region has the DNA TGTGCCAGCAGCCAAGGGGGATCCCAAGAGACCCAGTACTTC.

This clone occurred once. The chain employs TRBV5-4 and TRBJ2-3; 15 bases map to TRBD2. This CDR3 has 18 residues. Germline loops: CDR1 SGHNT, CDR2 YYREEE (reference sequence). V lost 3 bases to trimming and J lost 9 bases; unmatched junction nucleotides: 14. CDR3 DNA: TGTGCCAGCAGCTCCAATGGACTAGCGGGGGGGCTCCTCCTCACGCAGTATTTT. As protein: CASSSNGLAGGLLLTQYF.

V gene TRBV5-1 combines with J gene TRBJ1-5; D might be TRBD1 (5 bases). This CDR3 has 14 amino acids. Germline V gene data show CDR1 as SGHRS and CDR2 as YFSETQ. Trimming stripped 2 bases from V and 5 bases from J, with 11 bases between. CDR3 coding DNA: TGCGCCAGCAGCTTAGACGGGGGAGATCAGCCCCAGCATTTT. This sequence encodes CASSLDGGDQPQHF.

This chain uses TRBV27 with TRBJ1-1, with a weak D call TRBD1 (5 bases). This CDR3 contains 14 residues. V shed 6 bases and J shed 1 base, with 12 bases lying between them. Per the germline V gene, CDR1 is MNHEY and CDR2 is SMNVEV (reference sequence). CDR3 bases: TGTGCCAGCAGATGGGGGGATCCGAACACTGAAGCTTTCTTT. Encoded protein: CASRWGDPNTEAFF.

The chain's CDR3 is CASSFKGAYTEAFF. The CDR3 coding sequence is TGTGCCAGCAGCTTTAAGGGGGCGTACACTGAAGCTTTCTTT. V is TRBV7-8 and J is TRBJ1-1; TRBD1 agrees at 7 bases. This CDR3 has 14 residues. The V and J ends lost 3 bases and 3 bases, in that order; junction bases with no gene match: 4. Per germline, CDR1 SGHVS and CDR2 FQNEAQ.

This sequence joins TRBV10-2 and TRBJ2-1, with 8 bases lining up with TRBD2. V lost 6 bases to trimming and J lost 4 bases; unmatched junction nucleotides: 8. Germline loops: CDR1 WSHSY, CDR2 SAAADI. The CDR3 covers 15 residues. The CDR3 sequence: CASRTSGGGYNEQFF. The CDR3 DNA follows: TGCGCCAGCAGGACAAGCGGGGGAGGGTACAATGAGCAGTTCTTC.

J is TRBJ1-2 and V is TRBV6-1; unclear D gene. V gave up 4 bases and J gave up 5 bases, with 14 bases separating them. CDR1 is MNHNS, CDR2 SASEGT, per germline. This CDR3 is 14 amino acids long. The CDR3 spells CASSALANMYGYTF. The CDR3 DNA reads TGTGCCAGCAGTGCATTGGCGAACATGTATGGCTACACCTTC.

The V call is TRBV6-6, the J call TRBJ1-2; 10 bases agree with TRBD1. V was clipped by 6 bases and J by 2 bases; unmatched bases: 3. Per the germline V gene, CDR1 is MNHNY and CDR2 is SVGAGI (reference sequence). This CDR3 has 14 amino acids. In DNA form, the CDR3 reads TGTGCCAGCAGAGGACAGGGGGGGAACTATGGCTACACCTTC. It is translated as CASRGQGGNYGYTF.

The V call is TRBV25-1, the J call TRBJ2-7, with D unclear. CDR1 MGHDK and CDR2 SYGVNS come from the germline V gene. The length of the CDR3 is 13 residues. The ends were cut back, 2 bases at V and 6 bases at J, with 11 bases in the middle. In nucleotides, the CDR3 is TGTGCCAGCAGTGAAGTGCTAGGGTCCGAGCAGTACTTC. Translating it yields CASSEVLGSEQYF.

This clone was seen a handful of times. The gene calls are TRBV7-3 and TRBJ1-1; the match to TRBD1 covers 7 bases. With 5 bases clipped from V and 9 bases from J, the junction kept 9 bases outside the gene matches. The CDR3 is made up of 13 amino acids. Germline CDR1 SGHTA, CDR2 FQGTGA. CDR3 protein: CASSAPAGGKAFF. The DNA for the CDR3 is TGTGCCAGCAGCGCACCAGCAGGGGGAAAAGCTTTCTTT.

The V gene is TRBV7-4, the J gene TRBJ1-1; 7 positions match TRBD1. CDR1 SGHVT and CDR2 SQSDAQ come from the germline V gene. J gave up 5 bases and V 4 bases, and 7 bases lay outside the gene matches. The CDR3 covers 14 residues. CDR3 sequence (DNA): TGTGCCAGCAGCTCACTACAGGGGAGGACTGAAGCTTTCTTT. Protein product: CASSSLQGRTEAFF.

This clone was seen just once. This rearrangement joins TRBV19 to TRBJ1-1; a possible D gene is TRBD1 (5 bases). V lost 3 bases and J 4 bases, leaving 9 bases between the germline ends. Germline CDR1 LNHDA, CDR2 SQIVND (reference sequence). The CDR3 extends over 13 amino acids. The CDR3 DNA is TGTGCCAGTAGTATGGGGACGGGCACTGAAGCTTTCTTT. This sequence encodes CASSMGTGTEAFF. The entire variable domain, with the rest obtained from reference TRBV19 and TRBJ1-1, is as follows: DGGITQSPKYLFRKEGQNVTLSCEQNLNHDAMYWYRQDPGQGLRLIYYSQIVNDFQKGDIAEGYSVSREKKESFPLTVTSAQKNPTAFYLCASSMGTGTEAFFGQGTRLTVV.

The chain combines TRBV29-1 with TRBJ1-1, with D possibly being TRBD1 (6 bases). The length of the CDR3 is 15 residues. Per germline, CDR1 SQVTM and CDR2 ANQGSEA. V was pared by 6 bases and J by 6 bases, with 23 bases between. The CDR3 here is CSVTRRRGGAAEAFF. CDR3 DNA: TGCAGCGTCACGCGGCGCAGGGGAGGGGCGGCTGAAGCTTTCTTT.

CDR3 sequence reads: CASSLGMGTRKNTEAFF. The CDR3 DNA reads TGCGCCAGCAGCTTGGGGATGGGGACACGAAAGAACACTGAAGCTTTCTTT. This chain uses TRBV5-1 with TRBJ1-1, with D possibly TRBD1 on 6 matching bases. CDR1 SGHRS and CDR2 YFSETQ come from the germline V gene. This CDR3 is built from 17 residues. Trimming cost V 0 bases and J 1 base, with 16 bases left between them. Combining the CDR3 with reference TRBV5-1 and TRBJ1-1 gives the whole variable domain KAGVTQTPRYLIKTRGQQVTLSCSPISGHRSVSWYQQTPGQGLQFLFEYFSETQRNKGNFPGRFSGRQFSNSRSEMNVSTLELGDSALYLCASSLGMGTRKNTEAFFGQGTRLTVV.